The T cell receptor (beta chain) described here comes from a study of graft-versus-host responses after intestinal transplantation (dated by TCRdb to the early 2020s). Regarding the study in general: Recipients received multivisceral, liver-intestinal, or isolated intestinal transplants. Anti-thymocyte globulin induction was given to all recipients, followed by maintenance tacrolimus and steroids for two to four years. Bulk TCR-beta CDR3 sequencing was used to track graft-versus-host and host-versus-graft alloreactive T cell clones in the graft, circulation and bone marrow after intestinal transplantation. To identify alloreactive clones, pre-transplant mixed lymphocyte reaction products were sequenced and compared with unstimulated pre-transplant donor and recipient T cells. The cohort enrolled 20 to 25 intestinal transplant recipients, one of whom was a retransplant, and a few patients without pretransplant specimens were excluded. A peak of at least 4% donor T cells among recipient peripheral blood mononuclear cells was the definition used for donor T cell macrochimerism. Instead of going to the commercial service, samples from a few later patients were sequenced in-house on an Illumina MiSeq and processed with MiXCR. Beyond this particular receptor, the publication reports: GvH clones were detected in recipient bone marrow, and some appeared earlier in ileal mucosa or blood, consistent with an intestinal mucosal origin. In patients with donor T cell macrochimerism, the allografts had high GvH to HvG T cell clonal ratios. Conclusions were limited by the relatively low number and heterogeneity of intestinal transplant patients. Peak levels of circulating GvH clones were associated with declines in HvG clones early after transplant.

This clone has just one count. Its antigen is currently not known. No quality values exist for individual bases; no much larger clone is one base distant. Library generation was performed with the immunoSEQ multiplex PCR assay. In most patients, genomic DNA was isolated using the Qiagen DNeasy Blood and Tissue Kit and sent frozen to Adaptive Biotechnologies for TCR sequencing. For most patients, high-throughput TCR-beta CDR3 sequencing of genomic DNA was performed by Adaptive Biotechnologies. The authors' pipeline ran thus. Adaptive's ImmunoSEQ software supplied the TCR sequencing data for around 19 patients, while MiXCR and VDJtools were used to process three other patients. To correct CD4 versus CD8 sorting errors, sequences present in both subsets at a frequency ratio below 5:1 were removed. Because the origin of CDR3 nucleotide sequences shared between donor and recipient could not be assigned, those sequences were removed. Alloreactive clones required at least 2-fold expansion over unstimulated cells and minimum CFSE-low frequency of 0.002% (template counts) or 0.001% (read counts). Mappable clones were those detected in sequenced pre-transplant spleen, lymph node, or MLR CFSE-low populations of the donor or recipient. Cumulative frequency of alloreactive clones was calculated as a percentage of all sequences weighted by copy number. Held by TCRdb, this immuneACCESS table contains in-frame sequences only and omits some clones. Under half of the omission traces to an unresolved V gene where checked; the cause of the rest is unknown. V, J and clone size are taken as reported in that table, and D and trimming were inferred from the DNA itself. In this sample the table shows tens of thousands of clones, around 90% of which occur a single time. Around 2.3% of the sample rests with the top ten.

Reading the label with the study, this specimen's time point is: cells obtained before transplantation from donor or recipient. CD3+CD4+ and CD3+CD8+ populations were FACS-sorted from unstimulated pre-transplant donor and recipient cells taken from spleen or lymph nodes. The germline V gene (reference sequence) gives CDR1 as LNHDA and CDR2 as SQIVND. The CDR3 contains 13 residues, cysteine and phenylalanine counted. Of the read, only the CDR3 DNA is kept; its 39 bases are in frame from base 1. The junction shows trimming of 5 bases on V and 3 bases on J, plus 11 bases between the germline ends. The sample in question was unstimulated CD8+ T cells sorted from spleen or lymph node cells, obtained before intestinal transplant. The sequence derives from a human donor who received an intestinal transplant. The rearrangement combines TRBV19 with TRBJ2-7; D gene: possibly TRBD1, on 5 matching bases. In nucleotide form, the sequence is TGTGCCAGTAGTGTGGGGCAATTCTACGAGCAGTACTTC. Its amino acids are CASSVGQFYEQYF.